These 24 T cell receptor beta chains were all obtained from the same sample, sequenced in a study of CD8 T cells in ankylosing spondylitis. Each CDR3 protein is one row after TCRdb ran MiXCR on the 5' RACE reads. The data hold approximately 340,000 distinct CDR3 sequences, with roughly 14% observed a single time. The sequenced material came from blood, either unsorted or a sorted T cell fraction (not recorded which). Receptors originate from a male donor with ankylosing spondylitis or in good health (not recorded which).

V and J are TRBV9 and TRBJ2-5; D ambiguous. The ends were cut back, 1 base at V and 4 bases at J, with 11 bases in the middle. Germline CDR1 and CDR2: SGDLS and YYNGEE. CDR3 length equals 14 residues. The CDR3 reads CASSVSLSGETQYF. CDR3 in DNA: TGTGCCAGCAGCGTATCCCTCTCAGGAGAGACCCAGTACTTC.

V usage is TRBV11-3 and J usage is TRBJ1-4; no reliable D call. The germline V gene has CDR1 SGHNT and CDR2 YENEEA. V shed 4 bases and J shed 0 bases, with 6 bases lying between them. This CDR3 region has 14 residues. CDR3 residues: CASSSAPTNEKLFF. The CDR3 nucleotides read TGTGCCAGCAGCTCGGCACCAACTAATGAAAAACTGTTTTTT.

This clonotype occurred a few times. The chain combines TRBV10-3 with TRBJ1-6, with D possibly matching TRBD1 (6 bases). The germline V gene encodes CDR1 ENHRY and CDR2 SYGVKD. The V end lost 11 bases, the J end lost 10 bases, and 15 bases lay between the germline ends. This CDR3 contains 12 residues. The DNA for the CDR3 is TGTGCCGCCAGGACAGTATCGTCACCCCTCCACTTT. Protein product: CAARTVSSPLHF.

This chain connects TRBV3-1 to TRBJ1-3; D might be TRBD1 (5 bases). The CDR3 is 15 amino acids. CDR1 and CDR2 from the germline V gene are LGHDT and YNNKEL (reference sequence). V lost 4 bases, J lost 4 bases, and 14 bases lay in between. The CDR3 nucleotides read TGTGCCAGCAGCCCGACCCCGGGGCGAGGAAACACCATATATTTT. Residues: CASSPTPGRGNTIYF.

With respect to this clonotype: One end of the junction fails to match germline, which may point to a read error. The chain joins TRBV5-6 to TRBJ2-6, with D hard to call. The CDR3 is 16 amino acids. Germline CDR1 SGHDT, CDR2 YYEEEE. CDR3 loop: CARSFGRLCGANVLTF. DNA for the CDR3: TGTGCCAGGAGCTTCGGGCGCCTCTGCGGGGCCAACGTCCTGACTTTC.

This chain links TRBV11-3 with TRBJ1-1; 7 positions agree with TRBD1. The V gene end was trimmed by 3 bases and the J gene end by 5 bases; junction bases not matched to a gene: 12. The CDR3 consists of 16 residues. Germline assignment: CDR1 SGHNT and CDR2 YENEEA. The chain's CDR3 is CASSFTRTGLGTEAFF. The CDR3 DNA is TGTGCCAGCAGCTTCACCCGGACAGGTTTGGGGACTGAAGCTTTCTTT.

This clonotype was counted ten times or more. V gene TRBV7-2 combines with J gene TRBJ2-1; tentative D call: TRBD2 (5 bases). In germline, CDR1 is SGHTA, CDR2 FQGNSA. The CDR3 runs to 14 residues. Trimming took off 6 bases at V and 4 bases at J, with 13 bases between the two ends. CDR3 in DNA: TGTGCCAGCAGAGGGTTGGGAGTTTACAATGAGCAGTTCTTC. It encodes CASRGLGVYNEQFF.

This sequence joins TRBV14 and TRBJ2-1; D perhaps matches TRBD2 (5 bases). The CDR3 contains 14 residues. From germline, CDR1 is SGHDN and CDR2 FVKESK. V gave up 4 bases and J gave up 6 bases, with 13 bases separating them. This CDR3 is CASSRLLVTNEQFF. The CDR3 bases are TGTGCCAGCAGCCGACTACTAGTGACCAATGAGCAGTTCTTC.

This clonotype was detected a few times. This chain connects TRBV5-1 to TRBJ2-3, with D maybe TRBD1 (6 bases). The V end lost 1 base, the J end lost 3 bases, and 12 bases lay between the germline ends. The CDR3 is 15 residues long. Germline CDR1 SGHRS, CDR2 YFSETQ. Here the CDR3 reads CASSLLGQRTDTQYF. The CDR3 coding sequence is TGCGCCAGCAGCTTGTTGGGACAAAGGACAGATACGCAGTATTTT.

This clonotype has a handful of counts. The chain employs TRBV7-7 and TRBJ2-1; 13 bases line up with TRBD2. Germline assignment: CDR1 SSHAT and CDR2 FNYEAQ (reference sequence). This CDR3 spans 16 amino acids. Trimming cost V 5 bases and J 4 bases; bases outside gene matches: 5. This CDR3 is CASSPAGLAGYNEQFF. CDR3 nucleotide sequence: TGTGCCAGCAGCCCGGCGGGACTAGCGGGGTACAATGAGCAGTTCTTC. The complete variable domain, with remaining parts taken from reference TRBV7-7 and TRBJ2-1, reads GAGVSQSPRYKVTKRGQDVTLRCDPISSHATLYWYQQALGQGPEFLTYFNYEAQPDKSGLPSDRFSAERPEGSISTLTIQRTEQRDSAMYRCASSPAGLAGYNEQFFGPGTRLTVL.

The chain recombines TRBV6-6 with TRBJ1-5; D remains ambiguous. Looked up from germline, CDR1 is MNHNY and CDR2 is SVGAGI (reference sequence). The CDR3 is 13 amino acids. Between the trimmed V and J ends, which lost 7 bases and 11 bases, there was a span of 18 bases. The CDR3 sequence is CASNMKRSAAQHF. The DNA for the CDR3 is TGTGCCAGCAACATGAAGCGATCAGCGGCCCAGCATTTT.

This clonotype was observed a handful of times. The J gene is TRBJ1-1, the V gene TRBV5-1; unclear D gene. The CDR3 runs to 14 residues. V dropped 7 bases and J dropped 3 bases, with 16 bases sitting between them. CDR1 is SGHRS, CDR2 YFSETQ, per germline. This chain's CDR3 is CASFKGDGDTEAFF. The CDR3, as DNA: TGCGCCAGCTTTAAGGGCGATGGGGACACTGAAGCTTTCTTT.

V and J are TRBV19 and TRBJ1-2; D unresolved. Germline CDR1 is LNHDA and CDR2 is SQIVND (reference sequence). Trimming left V 3 bases short and J 5 bases short, with 7 bases between. The CDR3 sequence is 12 residues long. CDR3 DNA sequence: TGTGCCAGTAGTATGTTAGGATATGGCTACACCTTC. Amino acids: CASSMLGYGYTF.

The sample holds many counts of this clonotype. This chain uses TRBV5-1 with TRBJ1-1; the D gene is possibly TRBD1 (5 bases). V was pared by 4 bases and J by 5 bases, with 15 bases between. The CDR3 contains 14 residues. The V gene's germline CDR1 is SGHRS and CDR2 YFSETQ. CDR3 loop: CASSGTSGYTEAFF. Here the CDR3 DNA reads TGCGCCAGCAGCGGTACCTCAGGGTATACTGAAGCTTTCTTT.

This clonotype occurred a few times. CDR3 amino acids: CASSLERAKRTQYF. CDR3 coding DNA: TGTGCCAGCAGCTTAGAAAGGGCCAAGAGAACCCAGTACTTC. The J gene is TRBJ2-5, the V gene TRBV11-2; unclear D gene. Trimming left V 0 bases short and J 8 bases short, with 13 bases between. This CDR3 contains 14 residues. The germline V gene encodes CDR1 SGHAT and CDR2 FQNNGV.

V usage is TRBV7-9 and J usage is TRBJ1-1; D is uncertain. The CDR3 totals 11 residues. Deletions cut 1 base from V and 7 bases from J, with 4 bases between. The germline gives CDR1 SEHNR, CDR2 FQNEAQ (reference sequence). CDR3 nucleotides: TGTGCCAGCAGCTTAGACTATGAAGCTTTCTTT. Its protein is CASSLDYEAFF.

This clonotype has a handful of counts. The rearrangement joins TRBV20-1 to TRBJ2-3; perhaps TRBD2 as D (5 bases). Trimming pared 2 bases from V and 0 bases from J, leaving 9 bases between. Germline CDR1 reads DFQATT; CDR2 reads SNEGSKA (reference sequence). The length of the CDR3 is 14 residues. The CDR3, as DNA: TGCAGTGCTAGACGGGGTTCTAGCACAGATACGCAGTATTTT. This codes for CSARRGSSTDTQYF.

This clonotype was recorded a few times. This chain connects TRBV7-2 to TRBJ1-1; D is uncertain. The V gene's germline CDR1 is SGHTA and CDR2 FQGNSA. The CDR3 is 13 residues long. V dropped 2 bases and J dropped 11 bases, with 15 bases sitting between them. CDR3 nucleotide sequence: TGTGCCAGCAGCTTATCGGTGACCGCTCAGGCTTTCTTT. Amino acids: CASSLSVTAQAFF.

This sequence joins TRBV20-1 and TRBJ1-2, with D maybe TRBD1 (5 bases). Deletions cut 3 bases from V and 2 bases from J, with 10 bases between. Germline V gives CDR1 DFQATT, CDR2 SNEGSKA (reference sequence). The CDR3 is 13 amino acids. CDR3 sequence reads: CSARGRANYGYTF. Written as DNA, the CDR3 is TGCAGTGCTAGGGGCAGGGCCAACTATGGCTACACCTTC.

The chain recombines TRBV7-8 with TRBJ2-1, with 13 bases matching TRBD2. Germline loops: CDR1 SGHVS, CDR2 FQNEAQ. The ends lost 3 bases at V and 15 bases at J; junction bases unmatched: 11. The CDR3 is made up of 15 amino acids. DNA for the CDR3: TGTGCCAGCAGCTTCCCCGGACTAGCGGGGGCTAGGGGGTTCTTC. Residues: CASSFPGLAGARGFF.

A note on this clonotype: At one of its ends the junction is not consistent with the germline gene, which may arise from a read error. The chain recombines TRBV6-5 with TRBJ1-4, with 7 nucleotides matching TRBD1. The length of the CDR3 is 15 residues. Germline CDR1 MNHEY, CDR2 SVGAGI. The CDR3 DNA follows: TGTGCCAGCAGTGACTCAGGGGGAACAAATGAAAAACTGTTTTTT. It translates to CASSDSGGTNEKLFF.

In its sample, this clonotype was seen a few times. The chain couples TRBV24-1 to TRBJ2-2; 9 bases are a match to TRBD1. The ends lost 3 bases at V and 5 bases at J; junction bases unmatched: 6. Looked up from germline, CDR1 is KGHDR and CDR2 is SFDVKD. The CDR3 length is 16 residues. Written as DNA, the CDR3 is TGTGCCACCAGTGATCCGACAGGGGGAGATACCGGGGAGCTGTTTTTT. Translation: CATSDPTGGDTGELFF.

The chain carries TRBV6-6 and TRBJ2-7; TRBD1 or TRBD2 may be the D gene (8 bases each). Trimming pared 6 bases from V and 9 bases from J, leaving 18 bases between. CDR1 is MNHNY and CDR2 is SVGAGI in the germline V gene (reference sequence). The CDR3 has 13 amino acids. CDR3 nucleotide sequence: TGTGCCAGCAGCCAGGACAGGGCGGGAGGGCAGTACTTC. It specifies CASSQDRAGGQYF.

The chain employs TRBV19 and TRBJ1-2; TRBD1 aligns across 8 bases. The CDR3 has 13 amino acids. V lost 6 bases, J lost 2 bases, and 2 bases stayed unmatched. Per the germline V gene, CDR1 is LNHDA and CDR2 is SQIVND (reference sequence). The CDR3 loop is CASRDRANYGYTF. The CDR3 DNA reads TGTGCCAGTAGGGACAGGGCAAACTATGGCTACACCTTC.